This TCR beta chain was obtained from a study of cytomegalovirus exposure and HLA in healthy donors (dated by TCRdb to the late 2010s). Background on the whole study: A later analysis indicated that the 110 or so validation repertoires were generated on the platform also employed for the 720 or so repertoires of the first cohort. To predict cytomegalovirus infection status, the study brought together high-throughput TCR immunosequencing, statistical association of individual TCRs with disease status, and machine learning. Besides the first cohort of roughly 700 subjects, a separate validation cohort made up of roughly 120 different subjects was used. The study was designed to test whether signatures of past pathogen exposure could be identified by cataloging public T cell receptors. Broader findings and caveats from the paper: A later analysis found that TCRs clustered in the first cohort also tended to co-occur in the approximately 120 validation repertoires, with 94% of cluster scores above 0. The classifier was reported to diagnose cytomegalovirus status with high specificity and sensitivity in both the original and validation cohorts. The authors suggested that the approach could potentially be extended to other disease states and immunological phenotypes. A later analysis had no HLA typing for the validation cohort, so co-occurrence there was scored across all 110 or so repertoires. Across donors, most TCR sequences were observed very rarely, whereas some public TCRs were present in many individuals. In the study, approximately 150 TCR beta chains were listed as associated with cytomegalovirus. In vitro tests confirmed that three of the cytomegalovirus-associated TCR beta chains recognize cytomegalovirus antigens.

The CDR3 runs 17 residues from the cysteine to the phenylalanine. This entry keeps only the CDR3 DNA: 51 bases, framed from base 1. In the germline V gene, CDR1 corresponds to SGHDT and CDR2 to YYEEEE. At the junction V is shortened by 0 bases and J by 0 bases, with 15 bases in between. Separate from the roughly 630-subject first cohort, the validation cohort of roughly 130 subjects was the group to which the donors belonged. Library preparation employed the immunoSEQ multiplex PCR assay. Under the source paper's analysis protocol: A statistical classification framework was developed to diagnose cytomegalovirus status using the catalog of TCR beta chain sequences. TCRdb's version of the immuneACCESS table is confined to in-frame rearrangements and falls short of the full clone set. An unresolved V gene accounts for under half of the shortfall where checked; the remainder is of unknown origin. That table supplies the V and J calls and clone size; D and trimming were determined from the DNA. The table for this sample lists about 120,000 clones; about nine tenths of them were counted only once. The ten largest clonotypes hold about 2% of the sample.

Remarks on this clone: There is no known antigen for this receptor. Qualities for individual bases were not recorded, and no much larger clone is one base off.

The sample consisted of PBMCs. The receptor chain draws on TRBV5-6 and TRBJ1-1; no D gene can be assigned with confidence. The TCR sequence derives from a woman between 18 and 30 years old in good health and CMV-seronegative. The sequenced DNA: TGTGCCAGCAGCTTGGGAGGAGGGATTCATATGAACACTGAAGCTTTCTTT. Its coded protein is CASSLGGGIHMNTEAFF.